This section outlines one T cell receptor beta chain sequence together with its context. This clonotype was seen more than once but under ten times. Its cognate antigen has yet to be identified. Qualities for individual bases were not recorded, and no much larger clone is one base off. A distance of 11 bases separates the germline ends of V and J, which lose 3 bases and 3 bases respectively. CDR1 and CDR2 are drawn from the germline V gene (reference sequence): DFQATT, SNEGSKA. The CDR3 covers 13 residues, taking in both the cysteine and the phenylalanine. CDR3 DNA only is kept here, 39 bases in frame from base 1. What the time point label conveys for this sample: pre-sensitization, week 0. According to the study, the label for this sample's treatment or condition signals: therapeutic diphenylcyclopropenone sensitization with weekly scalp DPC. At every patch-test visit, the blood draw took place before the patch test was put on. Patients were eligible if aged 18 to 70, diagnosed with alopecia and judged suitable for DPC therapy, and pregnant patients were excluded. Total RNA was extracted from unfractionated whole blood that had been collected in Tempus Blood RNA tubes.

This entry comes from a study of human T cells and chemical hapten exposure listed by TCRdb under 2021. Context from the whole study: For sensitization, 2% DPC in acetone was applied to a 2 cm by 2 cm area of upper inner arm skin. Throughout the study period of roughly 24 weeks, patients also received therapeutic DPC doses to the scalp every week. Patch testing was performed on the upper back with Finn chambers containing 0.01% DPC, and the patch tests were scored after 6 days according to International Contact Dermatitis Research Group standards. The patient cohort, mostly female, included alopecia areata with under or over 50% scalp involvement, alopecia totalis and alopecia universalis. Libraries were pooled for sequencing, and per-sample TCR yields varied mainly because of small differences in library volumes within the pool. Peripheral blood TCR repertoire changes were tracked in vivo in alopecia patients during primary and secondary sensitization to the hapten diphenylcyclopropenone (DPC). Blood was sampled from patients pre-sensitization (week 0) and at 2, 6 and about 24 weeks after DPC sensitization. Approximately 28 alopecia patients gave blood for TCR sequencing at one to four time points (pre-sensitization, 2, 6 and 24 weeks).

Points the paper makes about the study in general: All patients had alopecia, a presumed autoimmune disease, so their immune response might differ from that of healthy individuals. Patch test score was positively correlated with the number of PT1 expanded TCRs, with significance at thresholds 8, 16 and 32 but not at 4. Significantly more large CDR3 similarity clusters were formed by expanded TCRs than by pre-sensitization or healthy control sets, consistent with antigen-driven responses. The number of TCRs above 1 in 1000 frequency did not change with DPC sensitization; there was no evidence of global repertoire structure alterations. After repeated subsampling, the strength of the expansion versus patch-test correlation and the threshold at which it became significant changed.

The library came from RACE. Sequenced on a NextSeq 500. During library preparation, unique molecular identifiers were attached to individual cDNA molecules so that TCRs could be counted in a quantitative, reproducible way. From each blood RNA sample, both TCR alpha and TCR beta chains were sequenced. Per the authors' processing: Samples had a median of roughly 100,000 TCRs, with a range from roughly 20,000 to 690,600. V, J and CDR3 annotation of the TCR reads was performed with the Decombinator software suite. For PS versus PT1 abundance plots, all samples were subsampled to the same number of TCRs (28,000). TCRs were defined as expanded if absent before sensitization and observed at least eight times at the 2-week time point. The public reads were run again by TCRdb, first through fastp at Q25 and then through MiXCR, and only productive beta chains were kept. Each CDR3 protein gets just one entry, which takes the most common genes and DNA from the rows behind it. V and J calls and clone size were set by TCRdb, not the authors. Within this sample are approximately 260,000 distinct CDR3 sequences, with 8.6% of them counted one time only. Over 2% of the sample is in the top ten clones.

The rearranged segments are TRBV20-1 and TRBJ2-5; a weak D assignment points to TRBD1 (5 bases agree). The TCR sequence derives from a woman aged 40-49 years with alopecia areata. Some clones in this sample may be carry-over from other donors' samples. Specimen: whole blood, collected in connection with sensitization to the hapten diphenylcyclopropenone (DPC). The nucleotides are TGCAGTGCTAGCTCTACAGGAGAAGAGACCCAGTACTTC. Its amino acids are CSASSTGEETQYF.